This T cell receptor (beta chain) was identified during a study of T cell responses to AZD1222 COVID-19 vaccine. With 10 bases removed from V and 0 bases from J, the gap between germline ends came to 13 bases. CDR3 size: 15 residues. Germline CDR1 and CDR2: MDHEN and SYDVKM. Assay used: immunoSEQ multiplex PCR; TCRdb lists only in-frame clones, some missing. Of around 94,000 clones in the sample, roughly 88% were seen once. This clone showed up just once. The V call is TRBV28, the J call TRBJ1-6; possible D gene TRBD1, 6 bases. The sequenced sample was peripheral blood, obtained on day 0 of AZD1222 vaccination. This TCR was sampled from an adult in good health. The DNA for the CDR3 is TGTGCCACATACAGGGTAACCTCCTATAATTCACCCCTCCACTTT. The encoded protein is CATYRVTSYNSPLHF. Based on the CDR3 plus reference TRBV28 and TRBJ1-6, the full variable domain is DVKVTQSSRYLVKRTGEKVFLECVQDMDHENMFWYRQDPGLGLRLIYFSYDVKMKEKGDIPEGYSVSREKKERFSLILESASTNQTSMYLCATYRVTSYNSPLHFGNGTRLTVT.